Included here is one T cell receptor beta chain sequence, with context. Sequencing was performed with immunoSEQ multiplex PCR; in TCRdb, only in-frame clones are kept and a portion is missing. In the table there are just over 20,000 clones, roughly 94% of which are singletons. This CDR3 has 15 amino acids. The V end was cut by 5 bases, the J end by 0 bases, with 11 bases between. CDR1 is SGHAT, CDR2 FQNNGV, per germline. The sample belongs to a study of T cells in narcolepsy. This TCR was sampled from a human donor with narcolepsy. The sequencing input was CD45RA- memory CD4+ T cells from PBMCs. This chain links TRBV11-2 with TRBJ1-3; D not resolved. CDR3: CASSHPRVSGNTIYF. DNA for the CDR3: TGTGCCAGCAGCCACCCCCGGGTCTCTGGAAACACCATATATTTT.